The T cell receptor beta chain described here comes from a study of beta chain features in type 1 diabetes. This clone was counted a few times. Its target is unknown. Whole-study results and caveats: Moderately but significantly shorter TCRB CDR3s were found in Type 1 diabetes patients in all four CD4+ subsets.

The whole isolated RNA underwent reverse transcription, so sequencing captured expressed TCRB transcripts. Assay: immunoSEQ multiplex PCR; the TCRdb copy retains only in-frame clones and omits some. The sample yields more than 250,000 clones, 15% seen once. The sequencing sample was made of naive CD4+ T cells from blood. This TCR was sampled from a man aged 18 to 35 with type 1 diabetes.

CDR3 loop: CASSLGSVLREQFF. The CDR3 bases are TGTGCCAGCAGTTTAGGTAGCGTCCTCCGAGAGCAGTTCTTC. The J gene is TRBJ2-1, the V gene TRBV28; tentatively, D is TRBD2 (5 bases). Germline CDR1 MDHEN, CDR2 SYDVKM. The CDR3 length is 14 residues. V lost 2 bases, J lost 10 bases, and 15 bases lay in between.